These 13 T cell receptor beta chains were sequenced from one sample in a study of PD-L1 blockade in urothelial cancer. Here immunoSEQ multiplex PCR was the method, and the copy in TCRdb shows in-frame clones only, minus some. The repertoire has approximately 71,000 clones, roughly nine tenths of them found once; the top ten carry less than 3.5%. Sequences were derived from PBMCs, sampled around atezolizumab (anti-PD-L1) treatment. The receptors derive from a man aged 55 to 70 with urothelial cancer.

The chain carries TRBV5-1 and TRBJ2-1; 9 nucleotides align to TRBD1. Germline CDR1 SGHRS, CDR2 YFSETQ. CDR3 length equals 16 residues. J gave up 0 bases and V 3 bases, and 4 bases lay outside the gene matches. CDR3 in DNA: TGCGCCAGCAGCTCACAGGGGGCCCTCTCCTACAATGAGCAGTTCTTC. This sequence encodes CASSSQGALSYNEQFF.

The chain combines TRBV19 with TRBJ1-5, with TRBD1 as a possible D gene (6 bases). Germline CDR1 LNHDA, CDR2 SQIVND (reference sequence). This CDR3 has 15 amino acids. V lost 6 bases and J 0 bases, leaving 12 bases between the germline ends. Here the CDR3 reads CASRQDRTSNQPQHF. The CDR3 DNA reads TGTGCCAGTAGGCAAGACAGGACTAGCAATCAGCCCCAGCATTTT.

As for this clone: An end of the junction does not agree with germline; a read error may underlie this. The rearrangement joins TRBV7-6 to TRBJ2-1; 12 nucleotides line up with TRBD2. Germline V gene sequence: CDR1 SGHVS, CDR2 FNYEAQ. This CDR3 contains 16 residues. The CDR3, as DNA: TGTGCCAGCAGCGCCAGTATGGGACTAGCGGGTCCCTTTCAGGTCTTC. It codes for CASSASMGLAGPFQVF.

This sequence joins TRBV19 and TRBJ2-7; D may be TRBD2 (6 bases). CDR3 size: 15 residues. The V gene's germline CDR1 is LNHDA and CDR2 SQIVND (reference sequence). With 4 bases removed from V and 2 bases from J, the gap between germline ends came to 15 bases. CDR3 in DNA: TGTGCCAGTAGTAGGGCCGGGACTGGCACCTACGAGCAGTACTTC. This translates into CASSRAGTGTYEQYF.

The chain uses TRBV7-6 and TRBJ2-2; 9 bases agree with TRBD1. The CDR3 sequence is 15 residues long. Germline values: CDR1 SGHVS, CDR2 FNYEAQ. After removal of 1 base from V and 3 bases from J, the junction contained 0 bases not matched to a gene. As DNA, the CDR3 is TGTGCCAGCAGCTTAGGACAGGGGGACACCGGGGAGCTGTTTTTT. Its protein is CASSLGQGDTGELFF.

The rearrangement links TRBV28 to TRBJ2-7; TRBD2 might be the D (5 bases). Trimming removed 6 bases at V and 9 bases at J, with 12 bases between. This CDR3 comprises 11 residues. Germline CDR1 reads MDHEN; CDR2 reads SYDVKM. CDR3 amino acids: CASRSPGWQYF. The CDR3 DNA reads as TGTGCCAGCAGATCACCGGGATGGCAGTACTTC.

V and J are TRBV7-6 and TRBJ1-2; D might be TRBD1 (6 bases). Trimming shortened V by 6 bases and J by 7 bases, and 18 bases separated the two germline ends. CDR1 and CDR2 (germline): SGHVS, FNYEAQ. This CDR3 region has 14 residues. For the CDR3, the DNA is TGTGCCAGCAGTCGCGCGGGGGGCGCGGGTGGCTACACCTTC. Translated, it gives CASSRAGGAGGYTF.

This rearrangement joins TRBV6-5 to TRBJ1-2; D remains ambiguous. The germline V and J ends were trimmed by 6 bases and 1 base, with 9 bases remaining between them. This CDR3 has 13 residues. Germline V lookup: CDR1 MNHEY, CDR2 SVGAGI. DNA of the CDR3: TGTGCCAGCAGCGACGGGGTTAACTATGGCTACACCTTC. The encoded protein is CASSDGVNYGYTF.

The CDR3 bases are TGCAGCGTTGGAGCTACCAACACTGAAGCTTTCTTT. This encodes CSVGATNTEAFF. The chain employs TRBV29-1 and TRBJ1-1, with D hard to call. CDR1 and CDR2 from the germline V gene are SQVTM and ANQGSEA. The CDR3 is 12 amino acids. V dropped 4 bases and J dropped 2 bases, with 8 bases sitting between them.

The count of this clone is one. The chain has TRBV13 and TRBJ2-2; tentatively, D is TRBD2 (5 bases). Germline V lookup: CDR1 PRHDT, CDR2 FYEKMQ (reference sequence). The CDR3 covers 13 residues. V was pared by 4 bases and J by 5 bases, with 8 bases between. The CDR3 spells CASSSGITGELFF. Written as DNA, the CDR3 is TGTGCCAGCAGCTCGGGAATTACCGGGGAGCTGTTTTTT.

This sequence joins TRBV9 and TRBJ1-3, with D unresolved. This CDR3 has 14 amino acids. Germline loops: CDR1 SGDLS, CDR2 YYNGEE. Trimming left V 5 bases short and J 0 bases short, with 9 bases between. The CDR3 coding sequence is TGTGCCAGCAGTGATGCGGCCTCTGGAAACACCATATATTTT. Translating it yields CASSDAASGNTIYF.

The chain links TRBV28 to TRBJ2-4, with 9 bases aligning to TRBD1. Germline values: CDR1 MDHEN, CDR2 SYDVKM. Losses at the gene ends were 4 bases for V and 6 bases for J; bases not matched to a gene: 10. The CDR3 loop spans 16 amino acids. The CDR3 is CASSSGTGLRGNIQYF. Here the CDR3 DNA reads TGTGCCAGCAGTTCCGGGACAGGGTTACGCGGAAACATTCAGTACTTC.

V usage is TRBV19 and J usage is TRBJ1-1; TRBD1 aligns across 7 bases. The V segment lost 4 bases and the J segment 3 bases; nucleotides outside the gene matches: 5. CDR3 length: 14 amino acids. CDR1 is LNHDA, CDR2 SQIVND, per germline (reference sequence). In nucleotides, the CDR3 is TGTGCCAGTAGTACGACAGGGTTGGACACTGAAGCTTTCTTT. Translated: CASSTTGLDTEAFF.